The 22 T cell receptor beta chains listed next were all sequenced from one sample in a study of T cells in Graves' hyperthyroidism and ophthalmopathy. Amplification targeted TCR beta CDR3 regions from RNA transcripts. A first-round RT-PCR of the TCR CDR3 used the HTBI primer set. Each CDR3 protein gets one entry after TCRdb re-called the multiplex PCR reads with MiXCR. The table has 800,000 or so distinct CDR3 sequences, approximately 40% seen once. Sequencing was done on a sample of blood. The receptors originated from a man in his late teens or twenties with Graves' hyperthyroidism.

A few counts support this clonotype. J is TRBJ2-2 and V is TRBV7-2; D possibly uses TRBD1 or TRBD2 (8 bases each). CDR1 SGHTA and CDR2 FQGNSA come from the germline V gene. CDR3 length: 17 residues. V was clipped by 6 bases and J by 4 bases, with 21 bases between them. CDR3 in amino acids: CASSSGTGLAATGELFF. CDR3 nucleotide sequence: TGTGCCAGCAGTTCCGGGACAGGACTAGCAGCCACCGGGGAGCTGTTTTTT.

The chain carries TRBV29-1 and TRBJ2-7; D unclear. This CDR3 is built from 11 residues. The germline CDR1 and CDR2 sequences are SQVTM and ANQGSEA. CDR3 protein: CSLSVAYEQYF. The CDR3, as DNA: TGCAGTTTATCGGTAGCCTACGAGCAGTACTTC.

The V call is TRBV9, the J call TRBJ2-5, with 8 bases that match TRBD1. The CDR3 consists of 15 residues. Losses at the gene ends were 4 bases for V and 4 bases for J; bases not matched to a gene: 9. Germline V gene lookup returns CDR1 SGDLS and CDR2 YYNGEE. Written as DNA, the CDR3 is TGTGCCAGCAGCTCCTCCTCAGGGGGCACAGAGACCCAGTACTTC. It encodes CASSSSSGGTETQYF.

This chain uses TRBV7-9 with TRBJ1-5; no clear D gene. Looked up from germline, CDR1 is SEHNR and CDR2 is FQNEAQ (reference sequence). This CDR3 spans 12 amino acids. Trimming removed 5 bases from V and 6 bases from J, with 8 bases in between. The CDR3 is CASSRGLQPQHF. DNA of the CDR3: TGTGCCAGCAGCCGCGGCCTTCAGCCCCAGCATTTT. The variable domain in full, completed from reference TRBV7-9 and TRBJ1-5, reads DTGVSQNPRHKITKRGQNVTFRCDPISEHNRLYWYRQTLGQGPEFLTYFQNEAQLEKSRLLSDRFSAERPKGSFSTLEIQRTEQGDSAMYLCASSRGLQPQHFGDGTRLSIL.

About this clonotype itself: One end of the junction does not line up with germline, which may come from a read error. The gene calls are TRBV10-3 and TRBJ2-5; TRBD2 matches 9 bases. This CDR3 spans 14 amino acids. CDR1 is ENHRY, CDR2 SYGVKD, per germline. The CDR3: CASSYGAGGETQYF. CDR3 DNA: TGTGCCAGCAGTTACGGAGCGGGAGGAGAGACCCAGTACTTC.

J is TRBJ1-1 and V is TRBV9; 7 bases fit TRBD1. Trimming at V came to 3 bases and at J to 3 bases, leaving 5 bases not matched to a gene. Germline-derived CDR1 and CDR2 are SGDLS and YYNGEE. There are 14 residues in the CDR3. CDR3 DNA sequence: TGTGCCAGCAGCGACGGGACAGTCTACACTGAAGCTTTCTTT. Its translation is CASSDGTVYTEAFF.

This clonotype was seen at least ten times. The chain uses TRBV19 and TRBJ2-5; 7 bases fit TRBD1. The CDR3 has 13 residues. Trimming removed 3 bases from V and 5 bases from J; junction bases left unmatched: 3. Per germline, CDR1 LNHDA and CDR2 SQIVND (reference sequence). The CDR3 protein is CASSILQGETQYF. In DNA form, the CDR3 reads TGTGCCAGTAGTATCCTACAGGGGGAGACCCAGTACTTC.

This clonotype was counted between two and nine times. The V call is TRBV20-1, the J call TRBJ2-7; tentatively, D is TRBD1 or TRBD2 (5 bases each). The CDR3 length is 12 residues. Per the germline V gene, CDR1 is DFQATT and CDR2 is SNEGSKA (reference sequence). Trimming pared 7 bases from V and 7 bases from J, leaving 17 bases between. The CDR3: CSGHPEGSEQYF. The CDR3 DNA follows: TGCAGTGGTCACCCCGAGGGGAGTGAGCAGTACTTC.

This clonotype has ten or more counts. This sequence joins TRBV9 and TRBJ2-5; D might be TRBD1 (5 bases). Germline CDR1 and CDR2: SGDLS and YYNGEE. CDR3 length: 12 amino acids. V lost 0 bases, J lost 6 bases, and 6 bases lay in between. The DNA for the CDR3 is TGTGCCAGCAGCGTAGAGGGGCAGACCCAGTACTTC. Translation: CASSVEGQTQYF.

This clonotype has a handful of counts. This CDR3 is CASSPPGLEQYF. CDR3 coding DNA: TGTGCCAGCAGTCCCCCCGGCCTCGAGCAGTACTTC. The V and J genes are TRBV12-3 or TRBV12-4 and TRBJ2-7, with D unresolved. V dropped 5 bases and J dropped 6 bases, with 11 bases sitting between them. This CDR3 is 12 amino acids long.

A few counts support this clonotype. The chain links TRBV12-3 or TRBV12-4 to TRBJ1-1, with 8 bases lining up with TRBD1. The CDR3 has 14 amino acids. The trim removed 2 bases at V and 4 bases at J, leaving 3 bases unmatched. CDR3 in DNA: TGTGCCAGCAGTTTAATTGACAGGGGCACTGAAGCTTTCTTT. Translation gives CASSLIDRGTEAFF.

In its sample, this clonotype was seen a few times. The chain carries TRBV9 and TRBJ1-5, with 9 bases matching TRBD1. V shed 4 bases and J 8 bases; nucleotides not matched to a gene: 7. CDR1 and CDR2 from the germline V gene are SGDLS and YYNGEE. CDR3 size: 14 residues. CDR3 DNA: TGTGCCAGCAGCCCCGGGACAGGGAAAAAGCCCCAGCATTTT. This gives the protein CASSPGTGKKPQHF.

On this clonotype: A much more abundant neighbour one base away suggests this may be a read error. It is likely a read error, because the conserved phenylalanine at the end of the CDR3 is missing. The chain has TRBV9 and TRBJ1-5; D is undetermined. CDR1 is SGDLS, CDR2 YYNGEE, per germline. V dropped 3 bases and J dropped 9 bases, with 16 bases sitting between them. There are 14 residues in the CDR3. The chain's CDR3 is CASSGSSVGRPQHL. In DNA, the CDR3 is TGTGCCAGCAGCGGATCGAGCGTTGGGCGGCCCCAGCATCTT.

The chain's CDR3 is CASSSLSVVETQYF. Here the CDR3 DNA reads TGTGCCAGCAGCTCTTTAAGTGTGGTGGAGACCCAGTACTTC. V is TRBV5-5 and J is TRBJ2-5; D is unclear. The V gene lost 3 bases and the J gene lost 5 bases, with 14 bases spanning the gap. CDR3 length: 14 amino acids. CDR1 is SGHKS, CDR2 YYEKEE, per germline (reference sequence).

This clonotype showed up just a few times. V usage is TRBV7-9 and J usage is TRBJ2-5, with D tentatively TRBD2 (6 bases). V was clipped by 5 bases and J by 5 bases, with 9 bases between them. This CDR3 contains 12 residues. The germline CDR1 and CDR2 sequences are SEHNR and FQNEAQ (reference sequence). The CDR3 here is CASSPTSETQYF. CDR3 in DNA: TGTGCCAGCAGCCCCACTAGCGAGACCCAGTACTTC.

The genes are TRBV25-1 and TRBJ2-6; TRBD1 agrees at 8 bases. Per the germline V gene, CDR1 is MGHDK and CDR2 is SYGVNS. The CDR3 runs to 19 residues. V was pared by 5 bases and J by 0 bases, with 12 bases of the junction left unmatched. CDR3 sequence (DNA): TGTGCCAGCAGTCCGAGGACAGGGAGAAGCGGCTCTGGGGCCAACGTCCTGACTTTC. This encodes CASSPRTGRSGSGANVLTF. Combining the CDR3 with reference TRBV25-1 and TRBJ2-6 gives the whole variable domain EADIYQTPRYLVIGTGKKITLECSQTMGHDKMYWYQQDPGMELHLIHYSYGVNSTEKGDLSSESTVSRIRTEHFPLTLESARPSHTSQYLCASSPRTGRSGSGANVLTFGAGSRLTVL.

The chain links TRBV5-1 to TRBJ2-7; 13 nucleotides line up with TRBD2. The CDR3 consists of 15 residues. The germline V gene encodes CDR1 SGHRS and CDR2 YFSETQ. The J segment lost 6 bases and the V segment lost 4 bases, leaving 7 bases of the junction unmatched. The CDR3 here is CASSDPGLAGREQYF. The CDR3 nucleotides are TGCGCCAGCAGCGATCCGGGACTAGCGGGACGCGAGCAGTACTTC.

CDR3 protein: CATSSFGHPQHF. The DNA of the CDR3 is TGTGCCACCAGCAGCTTCGGACATCCCCAGCATTTT. The rearrangement joins TRBV15 to TRBJ1-5; a weak D match, TRBD1 (5 bases). Trimming stripped 3 bases from V and 10 bases from J, with 10 bases between. CDR3 length: 12 amino acids. CDR1 and CDR2 (germline): LNHNV, YYDKDF (reference sequence).

This sequence joins TRBV20-1 and TRBJ2-7, with D possibly being TRBD2 (7 bases). This CDR3 has 13 amino acids. Trimming shortened V by 3 bases and J by 0 bases, and 9 bases separated the two germline ends. Germline-derived CDR1 and CDR2 are DFQATT and SNEGSKA (reference sequence). DNA of the CDR3: TGCAGTGCTAGGCGGGGGCTCTCCTACGAGCAGTACTTC. Protein: CSARRGLSYEQYF.

Many counts were recorded for this clonotype. The chain is built from TRBV20-1 and TRBJ1-5; 9 bases are shared with TRBD1. Germline V gene data show CDR1 as DFQATT and CDR2 as SNEGSKA (reference sequence). With V trimmed by 4 bases and J by 4 bases, 8 bases remained unmatched. The CDR3 has 15 residues. The CDR3 spells CSATTTGTGNQPQHF. CDR3 bases: TGCAGTGCTACCACTACCGGGACAGGGAATCAGCCCCAGCATTTT.

This clonotype was detected many times. V and J are TRBV20-1 and TRBJ1-6, with 7 bases fitting TRBD1. CDR1 is DFQATT, CDR2 SNEGSKA, per germline (reference sequence). J gave up 14 bases and V 6 bases, and 16 bases lay outside the gene matches. The CDR3 runs to 14 residues. The CDR3: CSASYGTVVKTLHF. DNA of the CDR3: TGCAGTGCCAGTTACGGGACAGTGGTAAAAACCCTCCACTTT.

The chain is built from TRBV7-9 and TRBJ2-5; TRBD2 is a possible D gene (5 bases). The ends were cut back, 6 bases at V and 2 bases at J, with 16 bases in the middle. Germline V gene data show CDR1 as SEHNR and CDR2 as FQNEAQ (reference sequence). This CDR3 contains 15 residues. The CDR3 loop is CASSIVSGDQETQYF. In DNA, the CDR3 is TGTGCCAGCAGTATAGTGAGCGGAGATCAAGAGACCCAGTACTTC.